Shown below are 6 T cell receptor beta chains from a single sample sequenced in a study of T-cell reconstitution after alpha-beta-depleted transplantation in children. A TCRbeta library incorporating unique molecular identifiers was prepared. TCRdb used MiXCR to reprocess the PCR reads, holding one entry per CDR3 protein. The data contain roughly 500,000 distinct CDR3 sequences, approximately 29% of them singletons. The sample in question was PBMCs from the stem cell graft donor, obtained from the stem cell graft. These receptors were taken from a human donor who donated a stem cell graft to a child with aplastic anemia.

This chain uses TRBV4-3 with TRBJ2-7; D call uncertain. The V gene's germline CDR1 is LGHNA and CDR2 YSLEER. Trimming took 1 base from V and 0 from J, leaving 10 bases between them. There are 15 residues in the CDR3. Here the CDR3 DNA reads TGCGCCAGCAGCCAAGCGGCGAGGAGCTCCTACGAGCAGTACTTC. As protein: CASSQAARSSYEQYF.

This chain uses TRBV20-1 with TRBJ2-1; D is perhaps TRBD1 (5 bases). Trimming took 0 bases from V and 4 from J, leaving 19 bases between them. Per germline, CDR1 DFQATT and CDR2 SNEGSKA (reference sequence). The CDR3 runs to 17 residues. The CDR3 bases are TGCAGTGCTAGAGATCCGAGTAGCCGGAAGGGGTACAATGAGCAGTTCTTC. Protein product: CSARDPSSRKGYNEQFF.

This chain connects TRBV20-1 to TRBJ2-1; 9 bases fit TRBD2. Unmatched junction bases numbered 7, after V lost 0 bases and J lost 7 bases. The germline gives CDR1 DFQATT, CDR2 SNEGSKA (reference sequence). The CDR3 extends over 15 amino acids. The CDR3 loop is CSARDLAGGLNEQFF. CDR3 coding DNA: TGCAGTGCTAGAGATCTGGCGGGAGGGCTAAATGAGCAGTTCTTC.

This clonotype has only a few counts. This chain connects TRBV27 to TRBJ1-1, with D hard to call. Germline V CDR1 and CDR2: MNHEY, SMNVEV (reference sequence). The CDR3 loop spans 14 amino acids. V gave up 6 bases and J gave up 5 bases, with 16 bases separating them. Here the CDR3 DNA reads TGTGCCAGCAGGACGAACATCCCCGGGACTGAAGCTTTCTTT. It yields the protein CASRTNIPGTEAFF.

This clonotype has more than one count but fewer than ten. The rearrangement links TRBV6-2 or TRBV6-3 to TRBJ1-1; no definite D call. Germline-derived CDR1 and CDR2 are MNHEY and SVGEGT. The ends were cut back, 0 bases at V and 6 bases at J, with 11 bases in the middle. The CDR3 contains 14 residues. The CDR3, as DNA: TGTGCCAGCAGTTACTCAAGCCGAGGAGCTGAAGCTTTCTTT. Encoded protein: CASSYSSRGAEAFF.

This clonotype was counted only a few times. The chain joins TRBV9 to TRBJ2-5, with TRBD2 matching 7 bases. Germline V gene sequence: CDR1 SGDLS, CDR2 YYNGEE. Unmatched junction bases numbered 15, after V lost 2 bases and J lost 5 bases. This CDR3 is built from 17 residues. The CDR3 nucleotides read TGTGCCAGCAGCGTCGAGGCGATAGCGGGCCTGGGGGAGACCCAGTACTTC. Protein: CASSVEAIAGLGETQYF.